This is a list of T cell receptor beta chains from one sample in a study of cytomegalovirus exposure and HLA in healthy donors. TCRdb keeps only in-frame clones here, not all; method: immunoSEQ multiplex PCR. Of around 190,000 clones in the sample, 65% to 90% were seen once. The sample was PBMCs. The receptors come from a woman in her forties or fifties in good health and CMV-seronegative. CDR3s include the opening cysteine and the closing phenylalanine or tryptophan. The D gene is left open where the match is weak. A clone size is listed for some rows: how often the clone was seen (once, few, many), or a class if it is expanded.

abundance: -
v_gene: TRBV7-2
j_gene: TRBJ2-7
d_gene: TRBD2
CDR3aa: CASSLEGTSGLYEQYF
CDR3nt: TGTGCCAGCAGCTTAGAGGGGACTAGCGGGCTCTACGAGCAGTACTTC

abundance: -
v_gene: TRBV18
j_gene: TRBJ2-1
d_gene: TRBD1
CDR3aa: CASSPGRALQGNEQFF
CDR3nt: TGTGCCAGCTCACCCGGTCGGGCACTACAGGGGAATGAGCAGTTCTTC

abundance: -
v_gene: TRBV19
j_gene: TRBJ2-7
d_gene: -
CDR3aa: CASSIDFSGGPYEQYF
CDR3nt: TGTGCCAGTAGTATAGATTTTAGCGGAGGCCCCTACGAGCAGTACTTC

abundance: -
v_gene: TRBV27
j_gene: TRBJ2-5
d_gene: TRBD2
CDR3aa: CASSPGTSGETQYF
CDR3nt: TGTGCCAGCAGTCCAGGGACTAGCGGGGAGACCCAGTACTTC

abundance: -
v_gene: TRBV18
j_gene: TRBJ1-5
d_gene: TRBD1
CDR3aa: CASSPRQGGNPNQPQHF
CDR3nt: TGTGCCAGCTCACCACGACAGGGGGGAAATCCGAATCAGCCCCAGCATTTT

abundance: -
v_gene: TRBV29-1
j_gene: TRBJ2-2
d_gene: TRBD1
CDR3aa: CSVRTGNTGELFF
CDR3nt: TGCAGCGTCCGGACAGGGAACACCGGGGAGCTGTTTTTT

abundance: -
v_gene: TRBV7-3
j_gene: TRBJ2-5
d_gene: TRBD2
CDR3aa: CASSSTSGSLETQYF
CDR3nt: TGTGCCAGCAGCTCGACTAGCGGGAGTTTGGAGACCCAGTACTTC

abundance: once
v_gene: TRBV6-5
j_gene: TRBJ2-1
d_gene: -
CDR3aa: CASSRSGSNNEQFF
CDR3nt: TGTGCCAGCAGTCGAAGCGGGTCTAACAATGAGCAGTTCTTC

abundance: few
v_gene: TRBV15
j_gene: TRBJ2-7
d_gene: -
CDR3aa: CATSRDQGYEQYF
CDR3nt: TGTGCCACCAGCAGAGATCAGGGTTACGAGCAGTACTTC

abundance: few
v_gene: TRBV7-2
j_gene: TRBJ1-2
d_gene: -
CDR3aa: CASSPTGNYGYTF
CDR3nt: TGTGCCAGCAGCCCCACAGGGAACTATGGCTACACCTTC

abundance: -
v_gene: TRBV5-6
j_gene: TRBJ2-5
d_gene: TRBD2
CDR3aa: CASRLAGVMETQYF
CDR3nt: TGTGCCAGCAGATTAGCGGGAGTGATGGAGACCCAGTACTTC

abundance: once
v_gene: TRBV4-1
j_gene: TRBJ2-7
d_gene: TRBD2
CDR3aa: CASSQVPGLAGGPVPKPYEQYF
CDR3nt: TGCGCCAGCAGCCAAGTCCCGGGACTAGCGGGAGGGCCGGTTCCTAAACCATACGAGCAGTACTTC

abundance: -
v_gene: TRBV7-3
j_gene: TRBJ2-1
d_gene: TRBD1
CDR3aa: CASSSFTGVSTYNEQFF
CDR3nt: TGTGCCAGCAGCTCGTTTACAGGGGTTTCTACCTACAATGAGCAGTTCTTC

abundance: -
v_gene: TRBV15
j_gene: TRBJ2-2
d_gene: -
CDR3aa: CATSPKRATSRTGELFF
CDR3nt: TGTGCCACCAGCCCCAAGAGGGCAACTTCGAGGACCGGGGAGCTGTTTTTT

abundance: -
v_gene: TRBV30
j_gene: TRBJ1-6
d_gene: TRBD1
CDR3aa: CAWNRGGNSPLHF
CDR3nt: TGTGCCTGGAACAGGGGGGGGAATTCACCCCTCCACTTT

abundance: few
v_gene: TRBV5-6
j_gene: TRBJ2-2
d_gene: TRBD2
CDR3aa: CASSLEVAGTNTGELFF
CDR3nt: TGTGCCAGCAGCTTGGAAGTAGCGGGGACTAACACCGGGGAGCTGTTTTTT

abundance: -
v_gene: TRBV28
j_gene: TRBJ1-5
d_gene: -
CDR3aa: CASSPPGQPQHF
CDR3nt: TGTGCCAGCAGTCCCCCAGGGCAGCCCCAGCATTTT

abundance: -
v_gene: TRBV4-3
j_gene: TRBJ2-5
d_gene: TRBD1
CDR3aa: CASSQDRGRGQYF
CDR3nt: TGCGCCAGCAGCCAGGACAGGGGGCGGGGGCAGTACTTC

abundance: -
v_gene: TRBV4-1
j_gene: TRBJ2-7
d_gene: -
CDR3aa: CASSQVSYDYEQYF
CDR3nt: TGCGCCAGCAGCCAAGTCTCCTACGACTACGAGCAGTACTTC

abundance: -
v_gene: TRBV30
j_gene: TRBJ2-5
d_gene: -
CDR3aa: CAWKNRRVSETQYF
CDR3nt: TGTGCCTGGAAGAATAGGAGGGTATCAGAGACCCAGTACTTC

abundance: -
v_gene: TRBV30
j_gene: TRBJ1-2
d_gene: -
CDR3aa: CAWNFWGQGYTF
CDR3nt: TGTGCCTGGAATTTCTGGGGGCAAGGCTACACCTTC

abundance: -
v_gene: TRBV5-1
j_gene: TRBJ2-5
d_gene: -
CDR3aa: CASSLVFSDQETQYF
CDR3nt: TGCGCCAGCAGCTTGGTTTTTAGCGACCAAGAGACCCAGTACTTC

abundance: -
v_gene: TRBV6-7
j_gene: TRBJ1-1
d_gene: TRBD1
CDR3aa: CASSSQGAILAFF
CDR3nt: TGTGCCAGCAGTTCTCAGGGGGCGATCTTGGCTTTCTTT

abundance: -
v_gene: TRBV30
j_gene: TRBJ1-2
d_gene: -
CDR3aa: CAWSVPGGAGYTF
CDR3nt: TGTGCCTGGAGTGTACCGGGCGGGGCGGGCTACACCTTC

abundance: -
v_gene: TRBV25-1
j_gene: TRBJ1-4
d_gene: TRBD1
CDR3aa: CASSQGAGEKLFF
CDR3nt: TGTGCCAGCAGCCAGGGGGCAGGGGAAAAACTGTTTTTT

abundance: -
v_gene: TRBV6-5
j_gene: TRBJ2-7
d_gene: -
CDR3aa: CASSWGHSEQYF
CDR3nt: TGTGCCAGCAGTTGGGGGCATAGTGAGCAGTACTTC

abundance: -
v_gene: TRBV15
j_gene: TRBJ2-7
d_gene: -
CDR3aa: CATSSGRQAYEQYF
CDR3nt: TGTGCCACCAGCAGCGGACGACAGGCCTACGAGCAGTACTTC

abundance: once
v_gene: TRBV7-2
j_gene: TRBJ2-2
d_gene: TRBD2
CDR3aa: CASSPRGGGGNTGELFF
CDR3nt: TGTGCCAGCAGCCCTCGGGGGGGCGGAGGGAACACCGGGGAGCTGTTTTTT

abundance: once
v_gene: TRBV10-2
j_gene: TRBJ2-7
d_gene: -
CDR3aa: CASSDPGGGGEQYF
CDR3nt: TGCGCCAGCAGTGACCCCGGAGGGGGCGGCGAGCAGTACTTC